This T cell receptor beta chain came from a study of blood T cell repertoires in COVID-19. The wider study: Acute and convalescent COVID-19 specimens originated in the United States, Italy and Spain.

Sequencing was performed with immunoSEQ multiplex PCR; in TCRdb, only in-frame clones are kept and a portion is missing. The repertoire has roughly 200,000 clones, 70% to 80% of them found once; the top ten carry under 7%. Seattle's cohort entered during active infection and was followed longitudinally. In this sample, this clone turned up a few times. This TCR came from a woman aged 40 to 49 with COVID-19, enrolled during active disease. Sequencing was performed on peripheral blood.

The CDR3 is CASSQEAGTEAFF. CDR3 bases: TGCGCCAGCAGCCAAGAAGCGGGAACTGAAGCTTTCTTT. The V gene is TRBV4-3, the J gene TRBJ1-1, with D hard to call. This CDR3 comprises 13 residues. V was cut by 0 bases and J by 5 bases, with 7 bases left in between. Per germline, CDR1 LGHNA and CDR2 YSLEER.